The clone carrying this T cell receptor (beta chain) showed up many times. Its cognate antigen is unknown. In the original analysis: Clinicopathological groups of papillary thyroid cancer showed CDR3 differences that were used to build a distant-metastasis classifier. TCRdb re-called the PCR reads with MiXCR. TCRdb's processing, not the authors' own work, is the source of the V and J calls. The sample includes more than 70,000 clones, 8% to 9.5% of them seen just once. No treatment had been given to any patient before thyroid surgery. This record belongs to a study of metastatic and nonmetastatic thyroid tumors. At the level of the study: The comparison covered peripheral blood and tumor or nodule tissue in malignant and benign thyroid patients.

Trimming shortened V by 3 bases and J by 12 bases, and 11 bases separated the two germline ends. The CDR3 sequence is 11 residues long. General study points: TCR beta diversity was reportedly significantly higher in malignant thyroid tumors than benign nodules, in blood and tumor.

V and J are TRBV12-3 or TRBV12-4 and TRBJ2-5, with D tentatively TRBD1 or TRBD2 (5 bases each). The clonotype comes from a female donor with papillary thyroid cancer or a benign thyroid nodule (not recorded which). Some clones in this sample may be carry-over from other donors' samples. The sequenced sample consisted of blood. Written as DNA, the CDR3 is TGTGCCAGCAGTTTCGGGACGACAAAGTACTTC. It encodes CASSFGTTKYF.